Listed below are T cell receptor beta chains from one sample, sequenced in a study of T cells in localized non-small cell lung cancer. Here immunoSEQ multiplex PCR was the method, and the copy in TCRdb shows in-frame clones only, minus some. The sample includes around 40,000 clones, more than 85% seen only once; the top ten take around 7%. Source: peripheral blood, taken before any cancer treatment. These receptors originate from a woman aged 18-49 years with stage III lung adenocarcinoma. The CDR3 runs from the conserved cysteine through the conserved F or W. The order of the fields is J gene, clone size, D gene, V gene, CDR3 DNA, CDR3 protein. The D gene is left open where the match is weak. Clone size, where shown, is once, few, many, or a class for clones that have expanded.

>TRBJ2-1|.|TRBD1|TRBV30
TGTGCCTGGAGAGACAGGGGTGAGCAGTTCTTC
CAWRDRGEQFF
>TRBJ1-5|.|.|TRBV5-6
TGTGCCAGCAGCTTAAAGGGAACGGGGTTTCAGCCCCAGCATTTT
CASSLKGTGFQPQHF
>TRBJ2-7|.|.|TRBV6-5
TGTGCCAGCAGTTATAGGGGACCCCGCGTCTCCGAGCAGTACTTC
CASSYRGPRVSEQYF
>TRBJ1-2|.|TRBD1|TRBV7-2
TGTGCCAGCAGCGCGACCGGGACAGGATATGGCTACACCTTC
CASSATGTGYGYTF
>TRBJ2-1|.|TRBD2|TRBV11-2
TGTGCCAGCAGCTTGCTATATAGCGGGGGGCCGCTTGTCGGCAATGAGCAGTTCTTC
CASSLLYSGGPLVGNEQFF
>TRBJ1-2|.|.|TRBV7-2
TGTGCCAGCAGCTTAGCCCGGGACTCTTTCCGTGGCTACACCTTC
CASSLARDSFRGYTF
>TRBJ2-2|.|.|TRBV7-2
TGTGCCAGCAACCTGGACAGGAACACCGGGGAGCTGTTTTTT
CASNLDRNTGELFF
>TRBJ1-2|once|.|TRBV2
TGTGCCAGCAGGAGGAAGGAAATCTATGGCTACACCTTC
CASRRKEIYGYTF
>TRBJ2-5|.|TRBD2|TRBV15
TGTGCCACCAGCAAAGGGACTAGCGGAATAAAAGAGACCCAGTACTTC
CATSKGTSGIKETQYF
>TRBJ1-2|.|.|TRBV19
TGTGCCAGTAGTAACGGGACACCCTATGGCTACACCTTC
CASSNGTPYGYTF
>TRBJ1-5|.|.|TRBV4-1
TGCGCCAGCAGCCAAGTAAAGCTGCAGGGGTTTAATCAGCCCCAGCATTTT
CASSQVKLQGFNQPQHF
>TRBJ1-1|few|.|TRBV2
TGTGCCAGCAGTTGGATAACTGAAGCTTTCTTT
CASSWITEAFF
>TRBJ1-2|.|TRBD1|TRBV5-1
TGCGCCAGCAAGCCCTTGGAGGGGGCTCCTGGCTACACCTTC
CASKPLEGAPGYTF
>TRBJ1-2|few|.|TRBV13
TGTGCCAGCAGCTCCGGAACAGGGTCTGACTATGGCTACACCTTC
CASSSGTGSDYGYTF
>TRBJ2-3|once|.|TRBV5-5
TGTGCCAGTAGATTGACAGGTAACACAGATACGCAGTATTTT
CASRLTGNTDTQYF
>TRBJ1-1|few|.|TRBV18
TGTGCCAGCTCCCAGGGAGCGAACACTGAAGCTTTCTTT
CASSQGANTEAFF
>TRBJ1-3|.|TRBD1|TRBV11-2
TGTGCCAGCAGCATTGCCCACAGGGGCGGCACCATATATTTT
CASSIAHRGGTIYF
>TRBJ1-2|.|TRBD1|TRBV5-1
TGCGCCAGCAGCTTGGTAGGGACAGGGAGCTATGGCTACACCTTC
CASSLVGTGSYGYTF
>TRBJ1-2|.|.|TRBV7-6
TGTGCCAGCAGCTTAGAATTTGGGGGAGTGAATGGCTACACCTTC
CASSLEFGGVNGYTF
>TRBJ1-2|.|TRBD1|TRBV6-6
TGTGCCAGCAGTTCGGGACAGGGTTTACGTGGCTACACCTTC
CASSSGQGLRGYTF
>TRBJ1-6|few|.|TRBV30
TGTGCCTGGACCTCCCCGGGTTCACCCCTCCACTTT
CAWTSPGSPLHF
>TRBJ2-1|once|.|TRBV5-6
TGTGCCAGCAGCAGTAAAGCGACGGCTGAGCAGTTCTTC
CASSSKATAEQFF
>TRBJ1-2|.|TRBD1|TRBV19
TGTGCCAGTAGTCCCCTCCAGGGGACAGGGAACTATGGCTACACCTTC
CASSPLQGTGNYGYTF
>TRBJ1-1|few|.|TRBV25-1
TGTGCCAGCAGTGTCTCCGTCACTGAAGCTTTCTTT
CASSVSVTEAFF
>TRBJ1-5|few|.|TRBV6-6
TGTGCCAGCGCCATAGCAGGGGGCAATCAGCCCCAGCATTTT
CASAIAGGNQPQHF
>TRBJ1-2|.|.|TRBV5-1
TGCGCCAGCAGCTTGGATGGGGCTGTAGGCTACACCTTC
CASSLDGAVGYTF
>TRBJ1-5|.|.|TRBV7-2
TGTGCCAGCAGCTTGGTGGGGGCTAGCAATCAGCCCCAGCATTTT
CASSLVGASNQPQHF
>TRBJ1-1|.|.|TRBV6-4
TGTGCCAGCAGTGACTCGTCCAAGGGGAACACTGAAGCTTTCTTT
CASSDSSKGNTEAFF
>TRBJ2-3|few|.|TRBV7-9
TGTGCCAGCAGCGCCCCTGGGATAGGAAGCACAGATACGCAGTATTTT
CASSAPGIGSTDTQYF
>TRBJ2-2|.|TRBD2|TRBV5-5
TGTGCCAGCAGCCCCTCGGTGGGAGGGTACACCGGGGAGCTGTTTTTT
CASSPSVGGYTGELFF
>TRBJ1-3|.|.|TRBV5-4
TGTGCCAGCAGCTTGGATCCCTCTGGAAACACCATATATTTT
CASSLDPSGNTIYF
>TRBJ1-1|.|.|TRBV2
TGTGCCAGCAGTGAAAACCCTAGAGTTACTGAAGCTTTCTTT
CASSENPRVTEAFF
>TRBJ1-5|.|.|TRBV28
TGTGCCAGCAGTTTTACAGGGAGTCCCCATCAGCCCCAGCATTTT
CASSFTGSPHQPQHF
>TRBJ1-3|once|.|TRBV27
TGTGCCAGCAGTCCAACTTGGGGGGCTGGAAACACCATATATTTT
CASSPTWGAGNTIYF
>TRBJ1-1|.|TRBD1|TRBV2
TGTGCCAGCCGGGACAGGGGAGAAACTGAAGCTTTCTTT
CASRDRGETEAFF
>TRBJ2-6|.|.|TRBV19
TGTGCCAGTAGTATTGACGGGACCTCTGGGGCCAACGTCCTGACTTTC
CASSIDGTSGANVLTF
>TRBJ1-1|.|.|TRBV18
TGTGCCAGCCACAGGGCCGGGGACACTGAAGCTTTCTTT
CASHRAGDTEAFF
>TRBJ1-2|few|.|TRBV5-1
TGCGCCAGCAGCTTGGGAGTCGAAAGTTCGGATGGCTACACCTTC
CASSLGVESSDGYTF
>TRBJ2-7|.|.|TRBV30
TGTGCCTGGAGCCAAAGGGATCGCAACTCCTACGAGCAGTACTTC
CAWSQRDRNSYEQYF
>TRBJ2-7|.|.|TRBV14
TGTGCCAGCAGCCCGGAGCCGGAGGGAACCTACGAGCAGTACTTC
CASSPEPEGTYEQYF
>TRBJ1-1|.|.|TRBV27
TGTGCCAGCAGTTTAGGGCTTGGGGGTGGAGCTTTCTTT
CASSLGLGGGAFF
>TRBJ1-5|.|.|TRBV6-4
TGTGCCAGCAGTGATGGCGTAGATCAGCCCCAGCATTTT
CASSDGVDQPQHF